Included here is one TCR beta chain sequence, with context. The antigen is unknown. Libraries were prepared by immunoSEQ multiplex PCR; TCRdb keeps only in-frame clonotypes and omits some of them. The top ten clones hold 0.92% of a sample with 250,000 to 350,000 clones, over 75% of them seen once. The data are from a study of cytomegalovirus exposure and HLA in healthy donors. Study-wide results and limits: The investigators catalogued 164 TCR beta chains as cytomegalovirus-associated. Rare sequences made up most TCRs, while some public TCRs were found in many donors. The classifier reportedly diagnosed cytomegalovirus status with high sensitivity and specificity. In the 90 to 150 validation repertoires, approximately 94% of cluster scores exceeded 0, per a later analysis.

CDR1 SGDLS and CDR2 YYNGEE come from the germline V gene. The length of the CDR3 is 15 residues. V trimming: 0 bases; J trimming: 4 bases; junction bases outside the gene matches: 4. Sequenced: PBMCs. V gene TRBV9 combines with J gene TRBJ2-3; 8 nucleotides line up with TRBD2. The TCR originated in a woman younger than 35 in good health and CMV-seronegative. DNA for the CDR3: TGTGCCAGCAGCGTAGCTCCGGGAGGGGCAGATACGCAGTATTTT. Translated: CASSVAPGGADTQYF.